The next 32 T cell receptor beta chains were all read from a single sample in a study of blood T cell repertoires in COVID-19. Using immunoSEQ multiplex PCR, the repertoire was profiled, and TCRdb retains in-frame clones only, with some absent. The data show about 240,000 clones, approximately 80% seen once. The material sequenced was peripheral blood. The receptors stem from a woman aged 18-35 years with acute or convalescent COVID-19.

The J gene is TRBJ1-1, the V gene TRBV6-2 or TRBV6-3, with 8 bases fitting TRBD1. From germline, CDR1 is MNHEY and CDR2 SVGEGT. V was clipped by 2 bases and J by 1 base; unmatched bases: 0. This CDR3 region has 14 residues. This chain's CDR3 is CASSYGQGNTEAFF. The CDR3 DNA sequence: TGTGCCAGCAGTTACGGACAGGGGAACACTGAAGCTTTCTTT.

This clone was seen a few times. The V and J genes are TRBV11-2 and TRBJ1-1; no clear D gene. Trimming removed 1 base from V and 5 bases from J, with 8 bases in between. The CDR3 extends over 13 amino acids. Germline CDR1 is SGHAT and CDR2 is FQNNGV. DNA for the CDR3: TGTGCCAGCAGCTTAGGGACTAGGACTGAAGCTTTCTTT. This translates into CASSLGTRTEAFF. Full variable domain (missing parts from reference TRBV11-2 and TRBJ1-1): EAGVAQSPRYKIIEKRQSVAFWCNPISGHATLYWYQQILGQGPKLLIQFQNNGVVDDSQLPKDRFSAERLKGVDSTLKIQPAKLEDSAVYLCASSLGTRTEAFFGQGTRLTVV.

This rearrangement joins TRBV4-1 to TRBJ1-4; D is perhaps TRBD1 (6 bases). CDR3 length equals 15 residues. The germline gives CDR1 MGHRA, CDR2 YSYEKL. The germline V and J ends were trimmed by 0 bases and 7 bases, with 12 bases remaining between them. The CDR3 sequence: CASSQDGGISEKLFF. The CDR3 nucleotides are TGCGCCAGCAGCCAAGATGGGGGCATTAGTGAAAAACTGTTTTTT.

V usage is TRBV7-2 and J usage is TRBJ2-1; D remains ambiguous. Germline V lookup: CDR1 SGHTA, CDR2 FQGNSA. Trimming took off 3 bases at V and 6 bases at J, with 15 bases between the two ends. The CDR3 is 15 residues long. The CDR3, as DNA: TGTGCCAGCAGCTTCGGGTTAGCATGGATCAATGAGCAGTTCTTC. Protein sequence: CASSFGLAWINEQFF.

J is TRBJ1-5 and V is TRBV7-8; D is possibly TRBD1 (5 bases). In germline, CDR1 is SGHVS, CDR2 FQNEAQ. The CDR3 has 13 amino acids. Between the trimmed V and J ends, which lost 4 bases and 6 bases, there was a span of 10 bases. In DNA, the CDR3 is TGTGCCAGCAGCTGGGGGGAAGGTCAGCCCCAGCATTTT. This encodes CASSWGEGQPQHF.

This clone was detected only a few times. As DNA, the CDR3 is TGTGCCAGCAGCTCATACGGACAGTCCCACGAGCAGTACTTC. It yields the protein CASSSYGQSHEQYF. The V call is TRBV6-5, the J call TRBJ2-7; TRBD1 might be the D (6 bases). The CDR3 totals 14 residues. Germline values: CDR1 MNHEY, CDR2 SVGAGI. V shed 6 bases and J shed 5 bases, with 17 bases lying between them.

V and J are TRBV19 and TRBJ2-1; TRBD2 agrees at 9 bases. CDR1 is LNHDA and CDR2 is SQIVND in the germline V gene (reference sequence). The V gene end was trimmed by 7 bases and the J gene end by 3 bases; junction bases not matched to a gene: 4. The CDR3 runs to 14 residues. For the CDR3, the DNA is TGTGCCAGTACCTATAGCGGGAGCTACAATGAGCAGTTCTTC. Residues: CASTYSGSYNEQFF. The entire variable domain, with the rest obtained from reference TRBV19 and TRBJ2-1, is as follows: DGGITQSPKYLFRKEGQNVTLSCEQNLNHDAMYWYRQDPGQGLRLIYYSQIVNDFQKGDIAEGYSVSREKKESFPLTVTSAQKNPTAFYLCASTYSGSYNEQFFGPGTRLTVL.

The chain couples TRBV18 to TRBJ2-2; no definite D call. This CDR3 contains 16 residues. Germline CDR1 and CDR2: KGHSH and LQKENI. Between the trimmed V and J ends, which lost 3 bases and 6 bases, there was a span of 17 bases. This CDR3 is CASSPQSAERAGELFF. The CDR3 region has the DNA TGTGCCAGCTCACCCCAATCGGCGGAAAGAGCCGGGGAGCTGTTTTTT.

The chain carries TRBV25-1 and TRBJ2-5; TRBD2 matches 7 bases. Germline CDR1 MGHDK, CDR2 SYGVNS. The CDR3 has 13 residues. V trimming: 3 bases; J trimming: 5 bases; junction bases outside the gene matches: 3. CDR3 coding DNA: TGTGCCAGCAGTGAGGGGGGGTCGGAGACCCAGTACTTC. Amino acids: CASSEGGSETQYF.

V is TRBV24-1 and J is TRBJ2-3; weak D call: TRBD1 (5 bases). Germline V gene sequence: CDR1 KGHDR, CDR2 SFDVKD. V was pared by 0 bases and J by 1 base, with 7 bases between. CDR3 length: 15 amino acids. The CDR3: CATSDLRGRTDTQYF. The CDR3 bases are TGTGCCACCAGTGATTTGAGGGGCCGCACAGATACGCAGTATTTT.

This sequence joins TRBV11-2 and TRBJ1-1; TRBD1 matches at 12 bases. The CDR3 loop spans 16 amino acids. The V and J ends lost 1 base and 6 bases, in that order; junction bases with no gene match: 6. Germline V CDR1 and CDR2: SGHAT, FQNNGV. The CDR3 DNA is TGTGCCAGCAGCTTAGTTGGGACAGGGGGCTTCCCTGAAGCTTTCTTT. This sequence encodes CASSLVGTGGFPEAFF.

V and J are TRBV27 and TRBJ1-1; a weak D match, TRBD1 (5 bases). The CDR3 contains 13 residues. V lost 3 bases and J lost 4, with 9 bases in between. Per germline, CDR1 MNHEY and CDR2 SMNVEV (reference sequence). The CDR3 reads CASSFQGVTEAFF. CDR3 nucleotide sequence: TGTGCCAGCAGTTTCCAGGGTGTCACTGAAGCTTTCTTT.

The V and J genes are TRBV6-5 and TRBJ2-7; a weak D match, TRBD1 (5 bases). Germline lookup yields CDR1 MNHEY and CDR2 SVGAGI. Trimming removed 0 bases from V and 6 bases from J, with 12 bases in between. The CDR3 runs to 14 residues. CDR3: CASSYSAGRREQYF. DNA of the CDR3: TGTGCCAGCAGTTACTCTGCAGGGCGGCGCGAGCAGTACTTC.

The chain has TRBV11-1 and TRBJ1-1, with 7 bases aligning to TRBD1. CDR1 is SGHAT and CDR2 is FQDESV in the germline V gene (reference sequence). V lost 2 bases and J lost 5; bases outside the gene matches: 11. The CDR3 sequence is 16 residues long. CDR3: CASSLPKDRVGTEAFF. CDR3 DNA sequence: TGTGCCAGCAGCTTACCTAAAGACAGGGTGGGGACTGAAGCTTTCTTT.

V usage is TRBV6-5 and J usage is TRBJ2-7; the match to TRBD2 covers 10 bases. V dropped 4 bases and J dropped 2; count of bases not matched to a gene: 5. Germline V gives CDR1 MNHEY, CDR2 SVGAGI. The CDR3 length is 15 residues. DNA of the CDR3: TGTGCCAGCAGTTGGGGGACTAGCGTCGCCTACGAGCAGTACTTC. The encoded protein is CASSWGTSVAYEQYF.

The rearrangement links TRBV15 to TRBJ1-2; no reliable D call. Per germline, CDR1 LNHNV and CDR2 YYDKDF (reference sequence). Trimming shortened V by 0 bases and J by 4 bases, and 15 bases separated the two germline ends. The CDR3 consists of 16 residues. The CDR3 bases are TGTGCCACCAGCAGAGATCGTCCCAGTACTAGCTATGGCTACACCTTC. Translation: CATSRDRPSTSYGYTF.

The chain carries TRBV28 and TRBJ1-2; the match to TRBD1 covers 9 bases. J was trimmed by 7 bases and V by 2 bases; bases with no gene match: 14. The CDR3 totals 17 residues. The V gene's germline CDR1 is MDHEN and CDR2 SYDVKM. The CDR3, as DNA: TGTGCCAGCAGTTTAATGACTACAGGGGGCGGTTTGGGTGGCTACACCTTC. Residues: CASSLMTTGGGLGGYTF.

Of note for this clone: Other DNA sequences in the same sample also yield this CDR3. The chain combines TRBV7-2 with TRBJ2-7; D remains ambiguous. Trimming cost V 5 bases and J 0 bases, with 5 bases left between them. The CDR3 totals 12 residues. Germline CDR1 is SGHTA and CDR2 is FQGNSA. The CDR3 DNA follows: TGTGCCAGCAGCCCGAGCTCCTACGAGCAGTACTTC. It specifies CASSPSSYEQYF.

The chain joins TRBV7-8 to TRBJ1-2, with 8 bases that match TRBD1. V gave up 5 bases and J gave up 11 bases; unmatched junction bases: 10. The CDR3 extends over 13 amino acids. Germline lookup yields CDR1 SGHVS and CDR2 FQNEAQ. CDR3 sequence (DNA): TGTGCCAGCAGCCCGGACAGGGCGAGGGGATACACCTTC. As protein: CASSPDRARGYTF.

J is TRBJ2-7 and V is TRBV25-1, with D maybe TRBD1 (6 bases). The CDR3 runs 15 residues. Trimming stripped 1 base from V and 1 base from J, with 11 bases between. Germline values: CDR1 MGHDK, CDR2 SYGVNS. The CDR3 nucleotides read TGTGCCAGCAGTGAATTGGTAGGGGGATCCTACGAGCAGTACTTC. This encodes CASSELVGGSYEQYF.

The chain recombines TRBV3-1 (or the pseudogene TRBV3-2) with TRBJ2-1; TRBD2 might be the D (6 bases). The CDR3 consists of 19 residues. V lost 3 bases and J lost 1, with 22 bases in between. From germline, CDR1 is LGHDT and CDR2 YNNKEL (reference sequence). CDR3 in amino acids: CASSHKSGAGGRSYNEQFF. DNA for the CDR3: TGTGCCAGCAGCCATAAATCCGGAGCGGGCGGCAGGTCCTACAATGAGCAGTTCTTC.

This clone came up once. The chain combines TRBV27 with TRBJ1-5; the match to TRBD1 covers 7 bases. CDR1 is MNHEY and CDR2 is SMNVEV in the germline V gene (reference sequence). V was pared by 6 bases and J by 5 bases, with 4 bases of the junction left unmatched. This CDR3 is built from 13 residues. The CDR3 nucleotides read TGTGCCAGCAGACTCACAGGGGATCAGCCCCAGCATTTT. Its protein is CASRLTGDQPQHF.

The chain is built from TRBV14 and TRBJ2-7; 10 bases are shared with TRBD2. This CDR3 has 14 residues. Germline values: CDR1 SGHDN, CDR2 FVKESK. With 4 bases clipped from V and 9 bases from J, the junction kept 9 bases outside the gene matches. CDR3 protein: CASSPGLATTRQYF. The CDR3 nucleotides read TGTGCCAGCAGCCCGGGACTAGCGACTACGAGGCAGTACTTC.

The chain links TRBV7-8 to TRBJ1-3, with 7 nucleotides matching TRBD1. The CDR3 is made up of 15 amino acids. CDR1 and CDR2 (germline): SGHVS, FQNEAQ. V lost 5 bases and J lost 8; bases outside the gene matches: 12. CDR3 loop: CASSTRTGRGDTIYF. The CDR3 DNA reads TGTGCCAGCAGCACCCGGACAGGACGGGGAGACACCATATATTTT.

This CDR3 is CASSQDLGVLSGNTIYF. The CDR3 DNA is TGTGCCAGCAGCCAAGATTTAGGGGTACTCTCGGGAAACACCATATATTTT. This rearrangement joins TRBV4-2 to TRBJ1-3, with D tentatively TRBD1 (5 bases). Germline CDR1 reads LGHNA; CDR2 reads YNFKEQ. The CDR3 consists of 17 residues. Trimming removed 0 bases at V and 4 bases at J, with 16 bases between.

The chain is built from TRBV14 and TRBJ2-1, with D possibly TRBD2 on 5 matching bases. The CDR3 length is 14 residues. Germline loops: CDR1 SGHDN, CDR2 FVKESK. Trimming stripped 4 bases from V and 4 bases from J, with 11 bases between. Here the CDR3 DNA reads TGTGCCAGCAGCCCTGGACTGGATTACAATGAGCAGTTCTTC. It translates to CASSPGLDYNEQFF.

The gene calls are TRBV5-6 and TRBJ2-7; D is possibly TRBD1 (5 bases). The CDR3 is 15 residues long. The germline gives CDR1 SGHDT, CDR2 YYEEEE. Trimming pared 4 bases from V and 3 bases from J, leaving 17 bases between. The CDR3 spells CASSPITGQGYEQYF. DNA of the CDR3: TGTGCCAGCAGCCCTATTACCGGACAAGGCTACGAGCAGTACTTC.

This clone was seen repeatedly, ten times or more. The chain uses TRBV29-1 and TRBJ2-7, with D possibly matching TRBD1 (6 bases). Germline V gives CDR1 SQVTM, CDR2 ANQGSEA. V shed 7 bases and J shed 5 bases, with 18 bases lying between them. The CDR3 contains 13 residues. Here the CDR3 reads CSASLTGLHEQYF. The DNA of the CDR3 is TGCAGCGCCTCACTAACAGGGTTACACGAGCAGTACTTC.

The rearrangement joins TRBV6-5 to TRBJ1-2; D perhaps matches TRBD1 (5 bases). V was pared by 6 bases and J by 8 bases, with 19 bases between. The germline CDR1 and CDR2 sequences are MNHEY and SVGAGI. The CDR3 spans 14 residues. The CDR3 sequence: CASRAGTDSGGYTF. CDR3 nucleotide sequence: TGTGCCAGCAGGGCAGGGACTGACTCGGGCGGCTACACCTTC.

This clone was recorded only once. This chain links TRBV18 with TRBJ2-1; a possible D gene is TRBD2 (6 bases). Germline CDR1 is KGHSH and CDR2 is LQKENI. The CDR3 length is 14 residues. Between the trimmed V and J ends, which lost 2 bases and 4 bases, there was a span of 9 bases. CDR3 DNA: TGTGCCAGCTCACCAACGGGAGCTTACAATGAGCAGTTCTTC. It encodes CASSPTGAYNEQFF.

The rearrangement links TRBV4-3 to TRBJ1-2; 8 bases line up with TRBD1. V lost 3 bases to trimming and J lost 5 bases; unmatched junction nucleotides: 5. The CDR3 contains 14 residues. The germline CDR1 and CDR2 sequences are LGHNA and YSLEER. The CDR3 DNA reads TGCGCCAGCAGCCAGGAAGGGACAGGATATGGCTACACCTTC. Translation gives CASSQEGTGYGYTF.

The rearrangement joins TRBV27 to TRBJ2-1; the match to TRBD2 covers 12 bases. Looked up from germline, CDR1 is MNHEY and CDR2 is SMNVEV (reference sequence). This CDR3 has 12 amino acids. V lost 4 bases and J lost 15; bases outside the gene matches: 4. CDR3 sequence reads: CASSSSSGRGFF. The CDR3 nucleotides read TGTGCCAGCAGTTCTTCTAGCGGGAGGGGGTTCTTC.